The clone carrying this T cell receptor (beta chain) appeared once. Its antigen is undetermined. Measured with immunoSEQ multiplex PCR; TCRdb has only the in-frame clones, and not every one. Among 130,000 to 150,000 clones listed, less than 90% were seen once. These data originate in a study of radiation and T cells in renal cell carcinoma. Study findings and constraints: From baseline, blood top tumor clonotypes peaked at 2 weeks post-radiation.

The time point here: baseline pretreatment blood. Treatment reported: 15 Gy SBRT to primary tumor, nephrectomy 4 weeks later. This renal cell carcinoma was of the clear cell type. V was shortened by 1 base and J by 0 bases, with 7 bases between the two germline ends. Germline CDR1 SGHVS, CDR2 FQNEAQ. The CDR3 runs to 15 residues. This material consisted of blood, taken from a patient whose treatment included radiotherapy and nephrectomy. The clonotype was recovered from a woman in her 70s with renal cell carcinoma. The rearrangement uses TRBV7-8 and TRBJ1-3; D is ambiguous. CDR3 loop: CASSLGGHSGNTIYF. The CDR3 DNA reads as TGTGCCAGCAGCTTAGGGGGTCACTCTGGAAACACCATATATTTT.